The next 5 T cell receptor beta chains were all read from a single sample in a study of blood T cell repertoires in COVID-19. Libraries were prepared by immunoSEQ multiplex PCR; TCRdb keeps only in-frame clonotypes and omits some of them. The sample lists roughly 300,000 clones; around 86% were seen once. The sample was PBMCs or T cells enriched from blood (not recorded which). Source of these receptors: a man aged 25 to 40 who had recovered from COVID-19.

The count of this clone is one. The V call is TRBV28, the J call TRBJ2-7; 9 nucleotides agree with TRBD2. Germline CDR1 reads MDHEN; CDR2 reads SYDVKM. This CDR3 has 15 amino acids. V gave up 6 bases and J gave up 7 bases; unmatched junction bases: 13. CDR3 residues: CASSITSGPFREQYF. CDR3 nucleotides: TGTGCCAGCAGCATAACTAGCGGGCCCTTCCGGGAGCAGTACTTC.

The chain links TRBV2 to TRBJ2-4; 8 positions agree with TRBD2. The CDR3 is made up of 14 amino acids. V was clipped by 5 bases and J by 9 bases; unmatched bases: 9. Per germline, CDR1 SNHLY and CDR2 FYNNEI. The DNA of the CDR3 is TGTGCCAGCAGTCCCGGGACTAGTGGCACCATTCAGTACTTC. Amino acids: CASSPGTSGTIQYF.

The rearrangement links TRBV18 to TRBJ2-5; TRBD2 aligns across 11 bases. Germline CDR1 KGHSH, CDR2 LQKENI. The ends lost 0 bases at V and 7 bases at J; junction bases unmatched: 7. The CDR3 runs to 16 residues. The CDR3 spells CASSPPALAGVGTQYF. DNA of the CDR3: TGTGCCAGCTCACCACCGGCACTAGCGGGAGTCGGGACCCAGTACTTC.

V gene TRBV5-1 combines with J gene TRBJ2-1; TRBD1 might be the D (5 bases). The V gene's germline CDR1 is SGHRS and CDR2 YFSETQ. The germline V and J ends were trimmed by 0 bases and 8 bases, with 12 bases remaining between them. The CDR3 length is 14 residues. CDR3 bases: TGCGCCAGCAGCTTGGTGCAGGGTAGGGATGAGCAGTTCTTC. It is translated as CASSLVQGRDEQFF.

The V call is TRBV5-4, the J call TRBJ2-5; 10 nucleotides align to TRBD1. Germline V gene lookup returns CDR1 SGHNT and CDR2 YYREEE (reference sequence). The CDR3 has 16 amino acids. J gave up 1 base and V 4 bases, and 7 bases lay outside the gene matches. CDR3 sequence reads: CASSIRDRGFQETQYF. The DNA of the CDR3 is TGTGCCAGCAGCATTCGGGACAGGGGTTTCCAAGAGACCCAGTACTTC.